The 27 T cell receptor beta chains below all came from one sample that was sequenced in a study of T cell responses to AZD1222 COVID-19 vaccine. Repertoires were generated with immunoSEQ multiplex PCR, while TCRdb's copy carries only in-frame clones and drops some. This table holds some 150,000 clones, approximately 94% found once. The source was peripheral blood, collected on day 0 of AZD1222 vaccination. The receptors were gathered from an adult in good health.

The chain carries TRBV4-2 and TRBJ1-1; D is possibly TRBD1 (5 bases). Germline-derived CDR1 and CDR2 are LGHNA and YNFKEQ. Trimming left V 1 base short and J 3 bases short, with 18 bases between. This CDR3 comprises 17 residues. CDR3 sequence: CASSQVLGEGFDTEAFF. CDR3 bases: TGTGCCAGCAGCCAAGTTCTCGGAGAGGGGTTCGACACTGAAGCTTTCTTT.

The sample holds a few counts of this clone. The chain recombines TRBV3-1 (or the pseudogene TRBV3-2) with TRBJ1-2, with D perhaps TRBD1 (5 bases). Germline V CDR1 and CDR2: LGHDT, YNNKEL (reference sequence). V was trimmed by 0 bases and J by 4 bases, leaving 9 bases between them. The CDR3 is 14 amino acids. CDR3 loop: CASSQEVGTYGYTF. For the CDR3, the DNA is TGTGCCAGCAGCCAAGAAGTGGGGACCTATGGCTACACCTTC.

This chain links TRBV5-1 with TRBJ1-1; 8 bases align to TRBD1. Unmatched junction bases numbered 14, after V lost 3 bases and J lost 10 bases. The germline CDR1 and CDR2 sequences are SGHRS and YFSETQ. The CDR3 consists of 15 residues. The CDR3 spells CASSSTGTGVLGAFF. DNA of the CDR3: TGCGCCAGCAGCTCAACCGGGACAGGAGTTCTCGGAGCTTTCTTT.

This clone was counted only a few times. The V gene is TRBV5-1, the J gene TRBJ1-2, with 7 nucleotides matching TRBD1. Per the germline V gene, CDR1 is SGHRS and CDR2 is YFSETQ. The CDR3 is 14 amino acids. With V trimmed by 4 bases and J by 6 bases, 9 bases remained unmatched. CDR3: CASSPGQQGDGYTF. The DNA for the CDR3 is TGCGCCAGCAGCCCGGGACAGCAGGGTGATGGCTACACCTTC.

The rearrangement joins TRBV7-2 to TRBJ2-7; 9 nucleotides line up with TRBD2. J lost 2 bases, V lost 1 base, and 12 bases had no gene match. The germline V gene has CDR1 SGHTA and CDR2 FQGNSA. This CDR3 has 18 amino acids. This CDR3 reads CASSLGARALAGTYEQYF. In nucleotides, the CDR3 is TGTGCCAGCAGCTTAGGCGCCAGGGCCCTAGCGGGAACCTACGAGCAGTACTTC. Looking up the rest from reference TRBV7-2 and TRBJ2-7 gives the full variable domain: GAGVSQSPSNKVTEKGKDVELRCDPISGHTALYWYRQSLGQGLEFLIYFQGNSAPDKSGLPSDRFSAERTGGSVSTLTIQRTQQEDSAVYLCASSLGARALAGTYEQYFGPGTRLTVT.

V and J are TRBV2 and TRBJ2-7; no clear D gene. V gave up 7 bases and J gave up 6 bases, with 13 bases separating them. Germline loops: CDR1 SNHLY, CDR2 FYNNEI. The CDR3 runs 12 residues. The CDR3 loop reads CASKALLPEQYF. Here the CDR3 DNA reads TGTGCCAGCAAAGCTTTGCTCCCCGAGCAGTACTTC.

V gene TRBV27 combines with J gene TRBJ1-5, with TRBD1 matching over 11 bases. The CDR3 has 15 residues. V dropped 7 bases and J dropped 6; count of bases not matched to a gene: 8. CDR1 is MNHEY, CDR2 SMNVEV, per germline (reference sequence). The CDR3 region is CASKAWDRGTQPQHF. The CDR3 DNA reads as TGTGCCAGCAAAGCCTGGGACAGGGGGACTCAGCCCCAGCATTTT.

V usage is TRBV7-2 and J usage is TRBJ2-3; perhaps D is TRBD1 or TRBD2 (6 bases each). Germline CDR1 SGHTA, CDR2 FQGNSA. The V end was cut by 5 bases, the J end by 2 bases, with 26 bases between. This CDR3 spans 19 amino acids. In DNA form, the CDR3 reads TGTGCCAGCAGCCCCAGGACCGCTTTTAGGGGGGCTTCCACAGATACGCAGTATTTT. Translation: CASSPRTAFRGASTDTQYF.

CDR3 bases: TGTGCCAGCAGCCTCAGTAGGGGGACAGGGGTGAACACTGAAGCTTTCTTT. Translated, it gives CASSLSRGTGVNTEAFF. The rearrangement uses TRBV9 and TRBJ1-1; 10 bases fit TRBD1. V lost 4 bases, J lost 0 bases, and 9 bases stayed unmatched. Germline V CDR1 and CDR2: SGDLS, YYNGEE. The CDR3 consists of 17 residues.

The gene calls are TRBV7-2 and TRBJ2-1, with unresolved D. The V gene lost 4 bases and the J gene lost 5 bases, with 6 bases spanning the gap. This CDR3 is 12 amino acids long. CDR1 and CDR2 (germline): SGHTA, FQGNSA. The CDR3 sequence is CASSSLHNEQFF. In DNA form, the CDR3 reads TGTGCCAGCAGCTCTCTTCACAATGAGCAGTTCTTC.

CDR3 amino acids: CASSPNLAGNEQYF. The CDR3, as DNA: TGTGCCAGCTCACCTAATTTGGCTGGGAACGAGCAGTACTTC. This chain links TRBV18 with TRBJ2-7, with D unclear. The CDR3 has 14 residues. Germline CDR1 and CDR2: KGHSH and LQKENI. V shed 3 bases and J shed 5 bases, with 14 bases lying between them.

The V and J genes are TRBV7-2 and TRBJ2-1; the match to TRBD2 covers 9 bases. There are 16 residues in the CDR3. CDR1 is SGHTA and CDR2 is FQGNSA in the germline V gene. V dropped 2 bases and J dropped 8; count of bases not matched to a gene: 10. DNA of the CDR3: TGTGCCAGCAGCTTAAGGCCGGCGGGAGGGCCCTATGAGCAGTTCTTC. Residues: CASSLRPAGGPYEQFF.

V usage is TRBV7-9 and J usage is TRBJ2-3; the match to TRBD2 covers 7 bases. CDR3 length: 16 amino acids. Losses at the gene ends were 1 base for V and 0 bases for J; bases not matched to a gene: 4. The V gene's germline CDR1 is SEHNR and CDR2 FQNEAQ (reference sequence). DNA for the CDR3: TGTGCCAGCAGCTTAGTCGTGCGGGAGAGCACAGATACGCAGTATTTT. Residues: CASSLVVRESTDTQYF.

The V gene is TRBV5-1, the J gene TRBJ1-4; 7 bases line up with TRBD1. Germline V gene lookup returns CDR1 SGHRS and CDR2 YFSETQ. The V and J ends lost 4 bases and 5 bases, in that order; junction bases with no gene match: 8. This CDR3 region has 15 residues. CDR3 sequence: CASSANDRENEKLFF. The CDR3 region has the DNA TGCGCCAGCAGCGCGAATGACAGGGAGAATGAAAAACTGTTTTTT.

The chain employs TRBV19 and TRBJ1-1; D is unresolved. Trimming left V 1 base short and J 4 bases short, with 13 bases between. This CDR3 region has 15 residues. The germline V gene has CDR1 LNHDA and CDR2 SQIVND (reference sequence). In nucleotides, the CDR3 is TGTGCCAGTAGTATAGGAGAGGTGGTGGTCACTGAAGCTTTCTTT. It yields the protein CASSIGEVVVTEAFF.

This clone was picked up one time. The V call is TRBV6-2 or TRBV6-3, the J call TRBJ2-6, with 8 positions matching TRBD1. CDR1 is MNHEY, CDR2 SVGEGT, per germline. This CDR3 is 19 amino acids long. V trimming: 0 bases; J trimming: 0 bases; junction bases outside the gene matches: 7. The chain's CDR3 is CASSYSLGQEISGANVLTF. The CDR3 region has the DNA TGTGCCAGCAGTTACTCTCTGGGACAGGAGATCTCTGGGGCCAACGTCCTGACTTTC.

In DNA form, the CDR3 reads TGTGCCTGGAACGTAGCGCACTCTGGAAACACCATATATTTT. Translation: CAWNVAHSGNTIYF. V gene TRBV30 combines with J gene TRBJ1-3; D remains ambiguous. This CDR3 region has 14 residues. Germline V gene lookup returns CDR1 GTSNPN and CDR2 SVGIG (reference sequence). Trimming pared 4 bases from V and 0 bases from J, leaving 10 bases between.

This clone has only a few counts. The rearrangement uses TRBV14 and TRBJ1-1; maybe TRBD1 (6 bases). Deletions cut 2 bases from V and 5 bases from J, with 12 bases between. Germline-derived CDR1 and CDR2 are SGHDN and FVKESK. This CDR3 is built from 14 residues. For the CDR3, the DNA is TGTGCCAGCAGCCAATCGGGGGCCTGGACTGAAGCTTTCTTT. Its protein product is CASSQSGAWTEAFF. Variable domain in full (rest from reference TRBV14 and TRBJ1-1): EAGVTQFPSHSVIEKGQTVTLRCDPISGHDNLYWYRRVMGKEIKFLLHFVKESKQDESGMPNNRFLAERTGGTYSTLKVQPAELEDSGVYFCASSQSGAWTEAFFGQGTRLTVV.

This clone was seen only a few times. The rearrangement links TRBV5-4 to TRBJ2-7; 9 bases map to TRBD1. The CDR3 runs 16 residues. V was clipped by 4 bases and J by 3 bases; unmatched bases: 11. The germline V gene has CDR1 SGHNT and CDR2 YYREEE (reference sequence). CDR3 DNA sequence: TGTGCCAGCAGCCTATCCGGTTGGGACAGGGACTACGAGCAGTACTTC. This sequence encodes CASSLSGWDRDYEQYF.

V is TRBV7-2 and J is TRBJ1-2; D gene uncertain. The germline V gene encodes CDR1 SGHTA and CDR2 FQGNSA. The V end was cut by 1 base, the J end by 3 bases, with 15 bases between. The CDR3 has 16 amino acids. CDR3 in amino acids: CASSLGGMEADYGYTF. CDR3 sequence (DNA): TGTGCCAGCAGCTTAGGAGGGATGGAGGCGGACTATGGCTACACCTTC.

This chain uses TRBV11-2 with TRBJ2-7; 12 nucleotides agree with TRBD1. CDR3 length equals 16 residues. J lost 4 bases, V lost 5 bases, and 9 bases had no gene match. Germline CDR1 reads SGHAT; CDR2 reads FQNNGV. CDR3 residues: CASSKAGTGGGYEQYF. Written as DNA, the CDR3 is TGTGCCAGCAGCAAAGCCGGGACAGGGGGCGGGTACGAGCAGTACTTC. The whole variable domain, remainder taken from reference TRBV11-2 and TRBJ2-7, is EAGVAQSPRYKIIEKRQSVAFWCNPISGHATLYWYQQILGQGPKLLIQFQNNGVVDDSQLPKDRFSAERLKGVDSTLKIQPAKLEDSAVYLCASSKAGTGGGYEQYFGPGTRLTVT.

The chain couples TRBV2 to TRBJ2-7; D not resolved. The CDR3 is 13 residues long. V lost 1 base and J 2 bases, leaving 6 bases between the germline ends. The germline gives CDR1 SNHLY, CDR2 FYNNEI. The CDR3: CASSEDTTYEQYF. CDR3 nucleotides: TGTGCCAGCAGTGAAGACACCACCTACGAGCAGTACTTC.

The DNA for the CDR3 is TGTGCCAGCAGCGTAGGGCAGGGTGGGGAGACCCAGTACTTC. The encoded protein is CASSVGQGGETQYF. The chain carries TRBV9 and TRBJ2-5, with D possibly matching TRBD1 (5 bases). With 0 bases removed from V and 5 bases from J, the gap between germline ends came to 11 bases. Germline CDR1 SGDLS, CDR2 YYNGEE. The CDR3 is made up of 14 amino acids.

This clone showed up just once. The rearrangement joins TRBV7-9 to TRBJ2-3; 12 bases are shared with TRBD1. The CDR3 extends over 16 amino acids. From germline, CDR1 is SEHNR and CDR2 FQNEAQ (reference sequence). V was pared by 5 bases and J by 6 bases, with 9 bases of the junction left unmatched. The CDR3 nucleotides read TGTGCCAGCAGCCCGCCGGGACAGGGGGCATGGGATACGCAGTATTTT. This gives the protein CASSPPGQGAWDTQYF.

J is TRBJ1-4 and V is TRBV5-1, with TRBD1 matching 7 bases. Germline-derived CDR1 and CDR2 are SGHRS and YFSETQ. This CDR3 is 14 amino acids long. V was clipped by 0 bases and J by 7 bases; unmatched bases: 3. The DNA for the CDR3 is TGCGCCAGCAGCTTGGGACAGGGTCGTGAAAAACTGTTTTTT. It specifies CASSLGQGREKLFF. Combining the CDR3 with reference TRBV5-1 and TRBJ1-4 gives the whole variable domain KAGVTQTPRYLIKTRGQQVTLSCSPISGHRSVSWYQQTPGQGLQFLFEYFSETQRNKGNFPGRFSGRQFSNSRSEMNVSTLELGDSALYLCASSLGQGREKLFFGSGTQLSVL.

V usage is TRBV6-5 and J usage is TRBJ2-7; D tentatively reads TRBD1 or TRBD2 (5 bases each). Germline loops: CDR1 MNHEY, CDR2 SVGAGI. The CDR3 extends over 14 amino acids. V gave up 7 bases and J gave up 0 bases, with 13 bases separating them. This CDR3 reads CASTRDPASYEQYF. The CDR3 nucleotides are TGTGCCAGCACCCGGGACCCAGCCTCCTACGAGCAGTACTTC.

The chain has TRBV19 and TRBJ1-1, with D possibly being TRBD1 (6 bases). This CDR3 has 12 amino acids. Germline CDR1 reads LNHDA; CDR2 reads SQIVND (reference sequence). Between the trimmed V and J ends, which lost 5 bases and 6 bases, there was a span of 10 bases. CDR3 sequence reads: CASSARGPEAFF. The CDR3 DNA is TGTGCCAGTAGTGCCAGGGGCCCTGAAGCTTTCTTT.